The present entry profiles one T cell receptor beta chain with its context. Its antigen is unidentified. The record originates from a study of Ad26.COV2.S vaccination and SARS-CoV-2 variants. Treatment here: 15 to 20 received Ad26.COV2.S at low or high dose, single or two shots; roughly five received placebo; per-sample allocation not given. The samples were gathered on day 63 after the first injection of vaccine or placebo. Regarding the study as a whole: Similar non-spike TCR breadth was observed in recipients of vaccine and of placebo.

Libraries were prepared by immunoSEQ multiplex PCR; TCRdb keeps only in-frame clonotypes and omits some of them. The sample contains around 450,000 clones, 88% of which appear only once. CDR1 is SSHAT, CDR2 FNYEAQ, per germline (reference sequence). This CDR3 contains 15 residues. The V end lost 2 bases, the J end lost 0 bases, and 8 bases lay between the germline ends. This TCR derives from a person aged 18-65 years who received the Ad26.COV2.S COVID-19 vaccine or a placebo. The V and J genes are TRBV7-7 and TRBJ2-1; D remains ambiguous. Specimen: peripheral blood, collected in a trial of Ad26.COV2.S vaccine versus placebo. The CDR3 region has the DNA TGTGCCAGCAGCTTACAAGGTTTCTCCTACAATGAGCAGTTCTTC. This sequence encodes CASSLQGFSYNEQFF.